This T cell receptor (beta chain) was sequenced in a study of blood T cell repertoires in COVID-19. Looking at the study overall: Samples of COVID-19 (acute and convalescent) were obtained from the United States, Italy and Spain. T cells, B-cell-depleted T cells, or PBMCs provided the cDNA or gDNA that served as material.

With regard to this clone: Distinct nucleotide sequences in the sample also encode this CDR3.

Per the authors' pipeline: Estimates of nucleated cell counts were drawn from the amplification of reference gene primers. Sequenced by immunoSEQ multiplex PCR; TCRdb stores in-frame clones only, minus some. D and trimming come from the DNA, and the V and J calls and clone size come from that table. Of 300,000 to 450,000 clones in the sample, roughly 86% were seen once. The germline V gene encodes CDR1 SNHLY and CDR2 FYNNEI. The CDR3 has 14 residues. Unmatched junction bases numbered 5, after V lost 2 bases and J lost 4 bases. Sequenced input: peripheral blood. The rearrangement uses TRBV2 and TRBJ2-7, with 7 bases aligning to TRBD2. The sequence was obtained from a human donor with acute or convalescent COVID-19. The donor label of this sample is uncertain. CDR3 DNA: TGTGCCAGCAGTGAACAGCAGGGAGGGTACGAGCAGTACTTC. Residues: CASSEQQGGYEQYF.